The 19 T cell receptor beta chains given below trace back to one sample, sequenced in a study of regulatory T cells in long-lasting Graves disease. Arm-PCR of CDR3 regions and iRepertoire HTBI primers were the basis on which TCR beta libraries were built. MiXCR, applied by TCRdb to the multiplex PCR reads, yields one record per CDR3 protein. Found here are 380,000 or so distinct CDR3 sequences, about a sixth of them singletons; the top ten hold around 20%. Time point given: newly diagnosed GD, antithyroid drugs for less than 3 months. With RNA extracted from PBMCs as input, the TCR library was made. This same sample was also part of a study on T cells in Graves' hyperthyroidism and ophthalmopathy.

The sample consisted of peripheral blood mononuclear cells (PBMCs), taken at new diagnosis, from a patient treated with antithyroid drugs. Receptors originate from a woman in her late teens or twenties with Graves disease.

The rearrangement links TRBV19 to TRBJ1-1, with 11 bases lining up with TRBD1. Losses at the gene ends were 5 bases for V and 6 bases for J; bases not matched to a gene: 5. The length of the CDR3 is 14 residues. Germline CDR1 LNHDA, CDR2 SQIVND (reference sequence). For the CDR3, the DNA is TGTGCCAGTAGTCGTGGACAGGGGGCTGCTGAAGCTTTCTTT. Protein sequence: CASSRGQGAAEAFF.

This chain links TRBV5-6 with TRBJ1-5, with D possibly being TRBD1 (6 bases). The CDR3 length is 21 residues. The germline CDR1 and CDR2 sequences are SGHDT and YYEEEE. V was trimmed by 0 bases and J by 0 bases, leaving 25 bases between them. In nucleotides, the CDR3 is TGTGCCAGCAGCTTGGGGGGGCGGCTTCTCGGTCGGCCATATAGCAATCAGCCCCAGCATTTT. Translation gives CASSLGGRLLGRPYSNQPQHF. The complete variable domain, with remaining parts taken from reference TRBV5-6 and TRBJ1-5, reads DAGVTQSPTHLIKTRGQQVTLRCSPKSGHDTVSWYQQALGQGPQFIFQYYEEEERQRGNFPDRFSGHQFPNYSSELNVNALLLGDSALYLCASSLGGRLLGRPYSNQPQHFGDGTRLSIL.

This clonotype was recorded many times. V usage is TRBV7-9 and J usage is TRBJ2-1; D remains unclear. The CDR3 has 14 amino acids. In germline, CDR1 is SEHNR, CDR2 FQNEAQ (reference sequence). Trimming cost V 3 bases and J 2 bases, with 8 bases left between them. CDR3 region: CASSLSTTYNEQFF. CDR3 coding DNA: TGTGCCAGCAGCTTGTCTACGACCTACAATGAGCAGTTCTTC. The full variable domain, rest sourced from reference TRBV7-9 and TRBJ2-1, is DTGVSQNPRHKITKRGQNVTFRCDPISEHNRLYWYRQTLGQGPEFLTYFQNEAQLEKSRLLSDRFSAERPKGSFSTLEIQRTEQGDSAMYLCASSLSTTYNEQFFGPGTRLTVL.

This clonotype was picked up many times. The V and J genes are TRBV5-1 and TRBJ2-3; D ambiguous. The V and J ends lost 4 bases and 0 bases respectively, with 12 bases between them. The germline V gene has CDR1 SGHRS and CDR2 YFSETQ. CDR3 length: 15 amino acids. The CDR3 protein is CASSRIGDSTDTQYF. CDR3 DNA sequence: TGCGCCAGCAGCCGGATAGGAGATAGCACAGATACGCAGTATTTT. Full variable domain (remainder filled in from reference TRBV5-1 and TRBJ2-3): KAGVTQTPRYLIKTRGQQVTLSCSPISGHRSVSWYQQTPGQGLQFLFEYFSETQRNKGNFPGRFSGRQFSNSRSEMNVSTLELGDSALYLCASSRIGDSTDTQYFGPGTRLTVL.

For this clonotype: This CDR3 fails to terminate in the conserved phenylalanine or tryptophan, so it likely reflects a read error. V usage is TRBV10-2 and J usage is TRBJ1-1; D is unresolved. The CDR3 spans 11 residues. Germline V gene data show CDR1 as WSHSY and CDR2 as SAAADI. The V end lost 6 bases, the J end lost 2 bases, and 4 bases lay between the germline ends. As DNA, the CDR3 is TGCGCCAGCAGAGATAACACTGAAGCTTTCTTA. Translation gives CASRDNTEAFL.

In its sample, this clonotype was seen many times. The V gene is TRBV20-1, the J gene TRBJ1-2, with D hard to call. With 2 bases removed from V and 2 bases from J, the gap between germline ends came to 9 bases. The CDR3 totals 13 residues. The V gene's germline CDR1 is DFQATT and CDR2 SNEGSKA (reference sequence). CDR3 loop: CSARKDLNYGYTF. CDR3 DNA sequence: TGCAGTGCTAGAAAAGATCTGAACTATGGCTACACCTTC.

The table lists this clonotype with many counts. The chain has TRBV28 and TRBJ2-2, with D maybe TRBD1 (6 bases). V lost 4 bases and J 3 bases, leaving 12 bases between the germline ends. Germline CDR1 is MDHEN and CDR2 is SYDVKM. CDR3 length: 15 residues. The CDR3 nucleotides are TGTGCCAGCAGTTCTAGGGGGACGTACACCGGGGAGCTGTTTTTT. Translated: CASSSRGTYTGELFF.

This clonotype turned up a few times. The rearrangement joins TRBV4-1 to TRBJ2-1; TRBD2 agrees at 12 bases. The V gene's germline CDR1 is MGHRA and CDR2 YSYEKL. V lost 2 bases and J lost 9; bases outside the gene matches: 5. The CDR3 is 15 amino acids. CDR3 residues: CASSQYLAGGVEQFF. The CDR3 region has the DNA TGCGCCAGCAGCCAATACCTAGCGGGGGGGGTTGAGCAGTTCTTC.

The J gene is TRBJ2-2, the V gene TRBV29-1; 9 bases map to TRBD2. V shed 2 bases and J 5 bases; nucleotides not matched to a gene: 9. The CDR3 contains 16 residues. Per the germline V gene, CDR1 is SQVTM and CDR2 is ANQGSEA. CDR3: CSVEWASGVETGELFF. CDR3 nucleotide sequence: TGCAGCGTTGAATGGGCTAGCGGGGTTGAGACCGGGGAGCTGTTTTTT.

This clonotype has a count of ten or more. This chain links TRBV2 with TRBJ1-5; tentatively, D is TRBD1 (5 bases). Germline V gene lookup returns CDR1 SNHLY and CDR2 FYNNEI. Trimming removed 6 bases at V and 3 bases at J, with 12 bases between. This CDR3 has 14 amino acids. The CDR3 sequence: CASRPGPNNQPQHF. CDR3 nucleotides: TGTGCCAGCAGGCCGGGACCTAACAATCAGCCCCAGCATTTT.

This clonotype was seen only a few times. This chain joins TRBV6-1 and TRBJ1-6; possible D gene TRBD1, 5 bases. The V end lost 6 bases, the J end lost 6 bases, and 18 bases lay between the germline ends. Per the germline V gene, CDR1 is MNHNS and CDR2 is SASEGT. This CDR3 has 16 residues. The CDR3 DNA reads TGTGCCAGCAGGACTAGACGGGGGATCGTTAATTCACCCCTCCACTTT. Translation: CASRTRRGIVNSPLHF.

The CDR3 region is CASRRGVGNQPQHF. The DNA of the CDR3 is TGTGCCAGCAGGAGAGGGGTCGGCAATCAGCCCCAGCATTTT. The chain joins TRBV12-3 or TRBV12-4 to TRBJ1-5; possible D gene TRBD1, 5 bases. CDR3 length: 14 residues. V was clipped by 6 bases and J by 2 bases, with 11 bases between them.

This sequence joins TRBV25-1 and TRBJ1-1; D perhaps matches TRBD1 (6 bases). CDR1 is MGHDK and CDR2 is SYGVNS in the germline V gene. V was trimmed by 0 bases and J by 1 base, leaving 9 bases between them. This CDR3 region has 15 residues. The CDR3 coding sequence is TGTGCCAGCAGTGAATACCGGGGGCAGAACACTGAAGCTTTCTTT. Translation gives CASSEYRGQNTEAFF. Together with reference TRBV25-1 and TRBJ1-1, the CDR3 gives the full variable domain: EADIYQTPRYLVIGTGKKITLECSQTMGHDKMYWYQQDPGMELHLIHYSYGVNSTEKGDLSSESTVSRIRTEHFPLTLESARPSHTSQYLCASSEYRGQNTEAFFGQGTRLTVV.

This clonotype was counted many times. This sequence joins TRBV7-2 and TRBJ2-7; D gene ambiguous. The CDR3 length is 14 residues. Trimming took 5 bases from V and 3 from J, leaving 14 bases between them. Germline V CDR1 and CDR2: SGHTA, FQGNSA. The CDR3 DNA reads as TGTGCCAGCAGCGTCGCAGATGTTAGCTACGAGCAGTACTTC. The encoded protein is CASSVADVSYEQYF.

This clonotype was seen repeatedly, ten times or more. This chain joins TRBV24-1 and TRBJ2-5, with 11 bases matching TRBD1. The germline V gene encodes CDR1 KGHDR and CDR2 SFDVKD. The CDR3 totals 15 residues. V shed 5 bases and J 5 bases; nucleotides not matched to a gene: 6. The CDR3 reads CATSATDRGPETQYF. The CDR3 DNA is TGTGCCACCAGTGCCACGGACAGGGGGCCTGAGACCCAGTACTTC.

This clonotype has just a few counts. This rearrangement joins TRBV6-2 or TRBV6-3 to TRBJ2-5; a weak D match, TRBD2 (6 bases). The V end was cut by 7 bases, the J end by 2 bases, with 17 bases between. The germline CDR1 and CDR2 sequences are MNHEY and SVGEGT. The CDR3 contains 15 residues. The chain's CDR3 is CASTNPYGGQETQYF. The CDR3 region has the DNA TGTGCCAGCACCAACCCTTATGGGGGGCAAGAGACCCAGTACTTC.

The chain has TRBV20-1 and TRBJ2-1, with D possibly being TRBD2 (5 bases). Trimming pared 2 bases from V and 9 bases from J, leaving 20 bases between. There are 15 residues in the CDR3. The V gene's germline CDR1 is DFQATT and CDR2 SNEGSKA (reference sequence). The CDR3 sequence is CSARPRGRRAGEQFF. In nucleotides, the CDR3 is TGCAGTGCTAGACCCCGGGGTAGAAGGGCTGGTGAGCAGTTCTTC.

The rearrangement joins TRBV11-2 to TRBJ2-7; 8 bases line up with TRBD1. The V and J ends lost 5 bases and 6 bases, in that order; junction bases with no gene match: 3. Germline CDR1 is SGHAT and CDR2 is FQNNGV. This CDR3 region has 12 residues. Here the CDR3 DNA reads TGTGCCAGCAGCGCCACAGGGGGCGAGCAGTACTTC. This encodes CASSATGGEQYF.

This clonotype has just a few counts. V usage is TRBV19 and J usage is TRBJ1-5; no clear D gene. Deletions cut 4 bases from V and 5 bases from J, with 12 bases between. Looked up from germline, CDR1 is LNHDA and CDR2 is SQIVND (reference sequence). The CDR3 spans 14 residues. CDR3 protein: CASSKLPQYQPQHF. Written as DNA, the CDR3 is TGTGCCAGTAGTAAGCTTCCACAGTATCAGCCCCAGCATTTT.